Listed here are 20 T cell receptor beta chains from one sample, sequenced in a study of T cells after yellow fever vaccination (dated by TCRdb to about 2019). The sample's treatment or condition label, decoded: live attenuated yellow fever vaccine strain. Libraries were prepared through 5' RACE. Instrument on record: Illumina HiSeq 2500. The public reads were reanalyzed by TCRdb: fastp trimming at Q25, MiXCR alignment, in-frame beta chains only. Every CDR3 protein is listed once, alongside the most common genes and DNA of its rows. This sample lists hundreds of thousands of distinct CDR3 sequences; more than 9% were detected once. About 15% of the sample is in the top ten clones. The sequencing here drew on PBMCs, taken on the day of the yellow fever booster vaccination. The receptors were sampled from a man aged 30-40 years who received the YFV17D yellow fever vaccine.

This clonotype appeared a few times. The V call is TRBV7-2, the J call TRBJ2-1; TRBD2 matches 9 bases. V trimming: 3 bases; J trimming: 2 bases; junction bases outside the gene matches: 5. CDR3 size: 16 residues. Germline lookup yields CDR1 SGHTA and CDR2 FQGNSA. The CDR3, as DNA: TGTGCCAGCAGCTTTGCGACTAGCGGAGCCTACAATGAGCAGTTCTTC. Translation: CASSFATSGAYNEQFF.

This sequence joins TRBV12-3 or TRBV12-4 and TRBJ2-2; unclear D gene. The CDR3 length is 12 residues. V was trimmed by 6 bases and J by 6 bases, leaving 8 bases between them. This CDR3 is CASSPIAGELFF. The CDR3 DNA sequence: TGTGCCAGCAGCCCCATCGCCGGGGAGCTGTTTTTT.

The rearrangement uses TRBV2 and TRBJ2-5, with D uncertain. CDR3 length equals 14 residues. V lost 7 bases, J lost 5 bases, and 17 bases lay in between. Germline assignment: CDR1 SNHLY and CDR2 FYNNEI. The CDR3 protein is CASILLVGKETQYF. CDR3 coding DNA: TGTGCCAGCATACTACTGGTAGGGAAGGAGACCCAGTACTTC.

This clonotype was detected a few times. This chain joins TRBV11-1 and TRBJ2-1, with no clear D. The V gene's germline CDR1 is SGHAT and CDR2 FQDESV (reference sequence). This CDR3 is 12 amino acids long. V was pared by 5 bases and J by 6 bases, with 8 bases between. The CDR3 region has the DNA TGTGCCAGCAGCGGATGGGGCAATGAGCAGTTCTTC. It is translated as CASSGWGNEQFF.

The V gene is TRBV10-1, the J gene TRBJ2-3; 8 positions agree with TRBD2. V was pared by 10 bases and J by 6 bases, with 9 bases of the junction left unmatched. Per germline, CDR1 WNHNN and CDR2 SYGVQD (reference sequence). CDR3 size: 13 residues. The chain's CDR3 is CANMSGGTDTQYF. CDR3 in DNA: TGCGCCAACATGTCGGGAGGGACGGATACGCAGTATTTT.

This clonotype was seen a single time. One end of the junction varies from germline; a read error may be responsible. The chain recombines TRBV5-1 with TRBJ2-1, with 10 bases aligning to TRBD2. The CDR3 is made up of 15 amino acids. Germline V CDR1 and CDR2: SGHRS, YFSETQ. Here the CDR3 reads CASRGLAVSYNEHFF. The DNA of the CDR3 is TGCGCCAGCAGAGGACTAGCGGTCTCCTACAATGAGCATTTCTTC.

The chain uses TRBV29-1 and TRBJ1-5; the match to TRBD1 covers 9 bases. The CDR3 length is 13 residues. The ends lost 6 bases at V and 6 bases at J; junction bases unmatched: 6. Per the germline V gene, CDR1 is SQVTM and CDR2 is ANQGSEA. The CDR3, as DNA: TGCAGCGTCGGACAGGGGTTAAGTCAGCCCCAGCATTTT. It codes for CSVGQGLSQPQHF.

V gene TRBV20-1 combines with J gene TRBJ2-5; D possibly uses TRBD1 or TRBD2 (5 bases each). V lost 5 bases and J lost 5, with 15 bases in between. The CDR3 totals 13 residues. Germline loops: CDR1 DFQATT, CDR2 SNEGSKA (reference sequence). Written as DNA, the CDR3 is TGCAGTGCTGGGCGTTTAGGGGAGGAGACCCAGTACTTC. It yields the protein CSAGRLGEETQYF.

This clonotype has a handful of counts. The chain recombines TRBV5-1 with TRBJ2-7, with D possibly TRBD1 on 6 matching bases. The V gene's germline CDR1 is SGHRS and CDR2 YFSETQ. The ends were cut back, 0 bases at V and 0 bases at J, with 19 bases in the middle. The CDR3 is 18 residues long. The CDR3: CASSLAATGSLSSYEQYF. In nucleotides, the CDR3 is TGCGCCAGCAGCTTGGCTGCGACAGGTTCCCTTAGCTCCTACGAGCAGTACTTC. The full variable domain, completed using reference TRBV5-1 and TRBJ2-7, is KAGVTQTPRYLIKTRGQQVTLSCSPISGHRSVSWYQQTPGQGLQFLFEYFSETQRNKGNFPGRFSGRQFSNSRSEMNVSTLELGDSALYLCASSLAATGSLSSYEQYFGPGTRLTVT.

This clonotype was counted a few times. The rearrangement links TRBV7-9 to TRBJ1-2, with 9 nucleotides matching TRBD1. Germline V lookup: CDR1 SEHNR, CDR2 FQNEAQ (reference sequence). CDR3 length: 14 amino acids. With V trimmed by 4 bases and J by 5 bases, 5 bases remained unmatched. The CDR3 region is CASSSAGTGYGYTF. DNA for the CDR3: TGTGCCAGCAGCTCCGCCGGGACAGGGTATGGCTACACCTTC.

The chain carries TRBV7-2 and TRBJ2-1; D is possibly TRBD1 or TRBD2 (6 bases each). Trimming took off 2 bases at V and 8 bases at J, with 22 bases between the two ends. The CDR3 loop spans 17 amino acids. Germline loops: CDR1 SGHTA, CDR2 FQGNSA. The CDR3 bases are TGTGCCAGCAGCTTACGGGGGCTAGTGAGGGGGTTGGATGAGCAGTTCTTC. Translating gives CASSLRGLVRGLDEQFF.

The V and J genes are TRBV5-4 and TRBJ1-1, with TRBD1 as a possible D gene (6 bases). The CDR3 length is 14 residues. V was cut by 5 bases and J by 3 bases, with 14 bases left in between. Germline CDR1 reads SGHNT; CDR2 reads YYREEE (reference sequence). CDR3 sequence: CASSRGSGDTEAFF. The CDR3 DNA sequence: TGTGCCAGCAGTCGAGGATCAGGGGACACTGAAGCTTTCTTT.

The table lists this clonotype with a few counts. CDR3 DNA sequence: TGTGCCAGCAGCCCCCTCGGGGGCATTCAGTACTTC. Encoded protein: CASSPLGGIQYF. V is TRBV14 and J is TRBJ2-4; D perhaps matches TRBD2 (6 bases). The germline gives CDR1 SGHDN, CDR2 FVKESK. The CDR3 runs to 12 residues. Trimming took 4 bases from V and 9 from J, leaving 10 bases between them. Based on the CDR3 plus reference TRBV14 and TRBJ2-4, the full variable domain is EAGVTQFPSHSVIEKGQTVTLRCDPISGHDNLYWYRRVMGKEIKFLLHFVKESKQDESGMPNNRFLAERTGGTYSTLKVQPAELEDSGVYFCASSPLGGIQYFGAGTRLSVL.

The sample holds a few counts of this clonotype. The chain is built from TRBV7-2 and TRBJ2-1; D is perhaps TRBD2 (6 bases). CDR1 and CDR2 (germline): SGHTA, FQGNSA. V was cut by 8 bases and J by 0 bases, with 14 bases left in between. The CDR3 runs 15 residues. The CDR3 DNA reads as TGTGCCAGCGGGCTGGGGGGTCCCTCCTACAATGAGCAGTTCTTC. As protein: CASGLGGPSYNEQFF.

The chain is built from TRBV20-1 and TRBJ2-2; maybe TRBD1 (6 bases). Per the germline V gene, CDR1 is DFQATT and CDR2 is SNEGSKA (reference sequence). The CDR3 runs 13 residues. The V end lost 6 bases, the J end lost 4 bases, and 12 bases lay between the germline ends. The CDR3 sequence is CSAAGEITGELFF. In nucleotides, the CDR3 is TGCAGTGCAGCAGGGGAAATCACCGGGGAGCTGTTTTTT.

This clonotype was observed a few times. The chain couples TRBV14 to TRBJ2-1, with 11 bases lining up with TRBD2. J lost 10 bases, V lost 1 base, and 6 bases had no gene match. Germline lookup yields CDR1 SGHDN and CDR2 FVKESK. This CDR3 is built from 15 residues. CDR3 DNA sequence: TGTGCCAGCAGCCAAGCTCTAGCGGGAGGAGCCGAGCAGTTCTTC. As protein: CASSQALAGGAEQFF.

This clonotype was counted a few times. V gene TRBV5-1 combines with J gene TRBJ2-1, with a possible D match to TRBD1 (6 bases). The CDR3 totals 16 residues. V shed 0 bases and J shed 6 bases, with 16 bases lying between them. Germline lookup yields CDR1 SGHRS and CDR2 YFSETQ. CDR3: CASSLEGQRLLNEQFF. The CDR3 nucleotides are TGCGCCAGCAGCTTGGAAGGACAGCGACTCCTCAATGAGCAGTTCTTC.

The rearrangement links TRBV18 to TRBJ1-6; a weak D match, TRBD1 (6 bases). The ends were cut back, 0 bases at V and 7 bases at J, with 10 bases in the middle. CDR1 and CDR2 from the germline V gene are KGHSH and LQKENI. CDR3 length: 15 amino acids. The CDR3 loop reads CASSPPRTANSPLHF. CDR3 sequence (DNA): TGTGCCAGCTCACCACCTCGGACAGCAAATTCACCCCTCCACTTT.

The gene calls are TRBV20-1 and TRBJ2-7; possibly TRBD2 for D (6 bases). CDR1 and CDR2 from the germline V gene are DFQATT and SNEGSKA (reference sequence). The CDR3 has 14 residues. Between the trimmed V and J ends, which lost 6 bases and 1 base, there was a span of 16 bases. DNA for the CDR3: TGCAGTGCCGTCCTAGCGATCCAATCCTACGAGCAGTACTTC. Residues: CSAVLAIQSYEQYF.

The V and J genes are TRBV19 and TRBJ2-3; TRBD1 aligns across 7 bases. Germline lookup yields CDR1 LNHDA and CDR2 SQIVND (reference sequence). The CDR3 runs to 14 residues. The V gene end was trimmed by 8 bases and the J gene end by 3 bases; junction bases not matched to a gene: 8. Here the CDR3 reads CASRRQGSTDTQYF. CDR3 bases: TGTGCCAGTCGAAGACAGGGAAGTACAGATACGCAGTATTTT.